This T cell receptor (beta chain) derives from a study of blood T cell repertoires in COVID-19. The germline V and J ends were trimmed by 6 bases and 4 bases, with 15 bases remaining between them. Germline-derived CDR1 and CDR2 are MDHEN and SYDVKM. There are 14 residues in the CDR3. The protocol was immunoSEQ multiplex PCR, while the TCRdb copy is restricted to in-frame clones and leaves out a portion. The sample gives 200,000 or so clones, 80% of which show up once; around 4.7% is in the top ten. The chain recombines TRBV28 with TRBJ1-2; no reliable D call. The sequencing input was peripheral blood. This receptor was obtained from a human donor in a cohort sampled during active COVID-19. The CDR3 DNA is TGTGCCAGCAGGACTGTTCGGCAGAGCTATGGCTACACCTTC. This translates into CASRTVRQSYGYTF.